Here is one T cell receptor beta chain with its context. This sample is drawn from a study of Ad26.COV2.S vaccination and SARS-CoV-2 variants. Study at large: Ad26.COV2.S arm of COV1001 included the donor. Recipients of Ad26.COV2.S got it intramuscularly, once or twice 56 days apart.

The CDR3 extends over 18 amino acids. The V and J ends lost 3 bases and 2 bases respectively, with 19 bases between them. From germline, CDR1 is SEHNR and CDR2 FQNEAQ (reference sequence). Treatment in this sample: roughly 18 received Ad26.COV2.S at low or high dose, single or two shots; about 5 received placebo; per-sample allocation not given. At day 63 after the first vaccine or placebo injection, samples were drawn. Clones were read by immunoSEQ multiplex PCR, and TCRdb kept only the in-frame ones, dropping some. The table records about half a million clones, roughly nine tenths of them present only once.

This chain joins TRBV7-9 and TRBJ1-4; D is uncertain. The sequenced sample was peripheral blood, obtained in a trial of Ad26.COV2.S vaccine versus placebo. The sequence derives from a person between 18 and 59 years old who received the Ad26.COV2.S COVID-19 vaccine or a placebo. In nucleotides, the CDR3 is TGTGCCAGCAGCTTCCATAACGTTCCTTACACGACTAATGAAAAACTGTTTTTT. Its translation is CASSFHNVPYTTNEKLFF. Supplemented by reference TRBV7-9 and TRBJ1-4, the full variable domain reads DTGVSQNPRHKITKRGQNVTFRCDPISEHNRLYWYRQTLGQGPEFLTYFQNEAQLEKSRLLSDRFSAERPKGSFSTLEIQRTEQGDSAMYLCASSFHNVPYTTNEKLFFGSGTQLSVL.